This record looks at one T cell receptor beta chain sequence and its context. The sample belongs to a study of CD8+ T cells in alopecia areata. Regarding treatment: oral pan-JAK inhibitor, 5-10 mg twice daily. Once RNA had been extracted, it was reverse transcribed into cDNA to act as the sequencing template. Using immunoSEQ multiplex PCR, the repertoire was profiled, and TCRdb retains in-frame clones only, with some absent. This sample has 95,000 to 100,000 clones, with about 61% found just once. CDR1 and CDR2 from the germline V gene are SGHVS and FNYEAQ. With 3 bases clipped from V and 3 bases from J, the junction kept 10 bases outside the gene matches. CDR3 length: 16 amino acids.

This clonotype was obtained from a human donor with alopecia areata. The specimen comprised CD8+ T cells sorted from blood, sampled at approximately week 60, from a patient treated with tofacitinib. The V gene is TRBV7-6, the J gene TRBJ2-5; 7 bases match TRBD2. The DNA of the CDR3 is TGTGCCAGCAGCTTCCACTGGGGTGGGAGGGAAGAGACCCAGTACTTC. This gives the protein CASSFHWGGREETQYF. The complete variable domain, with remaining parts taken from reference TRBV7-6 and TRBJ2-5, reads GAGVSQSPRYKVTKRGQDVALRCDPISGHVSLYWYRQALGQGPEFLTYFNYEAQQDKSGLPNDRFSAERPEGSISTLTIQRTEQRDSAMYRCASSFHWGGREETQYFGPGTRLLVL.